This T cell receptor beta chain was recovered during a study of blood T cell repertoires in COVID-19. Whole-study context: Some COVID-19 samples were acute and others convalescent; all came from the United States, Italy and Spain. From T cells, B-cell-depleted T cells, or PBMCs came the material, which was cDNA or gDNA.

Trimming cost V 4 bases and J 2 bases, with 17 bases left between them. The CDR3 runs to 16 residues. Germline CDR1 is KGHSH and CDR2 is LQKENI. In the authors' workflow: Researchers report that nucleated cell counts were estimated from reference gene primer amplification. Repertoires were generated with immunoSEQ multiplex PCR, while TCRdb's copy carries only in-frame clones and drops some. Clone size and V and J calls were adopted from that table, with D and trimming inferred from the DNA. The data show 120,000 or so clones, with around 79% seen just once and 16% held by the top ten. Specimen: peripheral blood. This receptor was obtained from a woman aged 80 or over with active or convalescent COVID-19. The chain carries TRBV18 and TRBJ2-5; maybe TRBD2 (6 bases). The CDR3 protein is CASSLLLSGLQETQYF. The CDR3 bases are TGTGCCAGCTCACTCCTCCTTAGCGGCTTACAAGAGACCCAGTACTTC.